The following is a T cell receptor beta chain sequence with its context. Other nucleotide sequences in the sample specify the same CDR3. PCR was performed using 60 Vbeta and 13 Jbeta primers. The repertoire was sequenced with immunoSEQ multiplex PCR; TCRdb's copy has only in-frame clones and lacks some. Of roughly 120,000 clones in the sample, less than 65% were seen once. This entry belongs to a study of cytomegalovirus exposure and HLA in healthy donors. The TCR comes from a man aged 35 to 55 in good health and CMV-seropositive. Sequencing was performed on PBMCs.

The CDR3 DNA reads TGCGCCAGCAGCTTGGCAGGGAACACTGAAGCTTTCTTT. Amino acid sequence: CASSLAGNTEAFF. The chain uses TRBV5-1 and TRBJ1-1; no definite D call. Germline loops: CDR1 SGHRS, CDR2 YFSETQ. The CDR3 sequence is 13 residues long. Trimming left V 0 bases short and J 1 base short, with 4 bases between.